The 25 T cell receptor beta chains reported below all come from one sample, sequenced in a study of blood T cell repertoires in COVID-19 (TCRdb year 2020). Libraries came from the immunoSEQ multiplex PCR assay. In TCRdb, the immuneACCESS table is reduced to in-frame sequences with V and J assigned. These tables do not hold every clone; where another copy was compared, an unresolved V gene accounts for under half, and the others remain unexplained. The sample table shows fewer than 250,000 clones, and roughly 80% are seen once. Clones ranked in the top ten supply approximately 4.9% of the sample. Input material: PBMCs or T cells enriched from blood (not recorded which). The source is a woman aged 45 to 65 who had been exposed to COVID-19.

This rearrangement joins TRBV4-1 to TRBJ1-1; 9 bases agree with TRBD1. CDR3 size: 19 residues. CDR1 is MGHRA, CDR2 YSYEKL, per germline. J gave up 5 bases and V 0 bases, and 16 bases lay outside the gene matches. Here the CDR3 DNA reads TGCGCCAGCAGCCAAGACGGGGGGGACAGGGTAGGCACGAATACTGAAGCTTTCTTT. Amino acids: CASSQDGGDRVGTNTEAFF.

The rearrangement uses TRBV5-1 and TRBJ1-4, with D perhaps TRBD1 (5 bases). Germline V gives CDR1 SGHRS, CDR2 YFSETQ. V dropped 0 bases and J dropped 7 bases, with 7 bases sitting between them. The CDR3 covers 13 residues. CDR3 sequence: CASSLAQGEKLFF. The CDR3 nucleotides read TGCGCCAGCAGCTTGGCTCAGGGTGAAAAACTGTTTTTT.

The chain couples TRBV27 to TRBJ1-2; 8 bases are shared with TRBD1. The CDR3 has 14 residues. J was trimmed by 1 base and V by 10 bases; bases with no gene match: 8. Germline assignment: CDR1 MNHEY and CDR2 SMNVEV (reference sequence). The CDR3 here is CATAPGQVNYGYTF. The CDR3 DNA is TGTGCCACCGCACCGGGACAGGTTAACTATGGCTACACCTTC.

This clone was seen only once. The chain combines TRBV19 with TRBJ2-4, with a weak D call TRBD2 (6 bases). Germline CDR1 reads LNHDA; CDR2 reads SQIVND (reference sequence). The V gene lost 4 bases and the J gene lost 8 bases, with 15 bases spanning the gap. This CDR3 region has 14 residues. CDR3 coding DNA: TGTGCCAGTAGTAAGGGACTCGATGTAGACATTCAGTACTTC. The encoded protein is CASSKGLDVDIQYF.

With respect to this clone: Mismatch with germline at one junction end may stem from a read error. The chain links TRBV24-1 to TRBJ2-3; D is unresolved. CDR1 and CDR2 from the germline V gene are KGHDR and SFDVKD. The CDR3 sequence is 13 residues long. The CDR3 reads CATSDSPTNTQYF. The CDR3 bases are TGTGCCACCAGTGATTCACCCACAAATACGCAGTATTTT.

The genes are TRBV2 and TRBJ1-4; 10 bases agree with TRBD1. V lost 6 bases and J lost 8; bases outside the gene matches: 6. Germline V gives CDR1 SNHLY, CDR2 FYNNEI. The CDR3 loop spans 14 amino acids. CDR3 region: CASSPGQGWEKLFF. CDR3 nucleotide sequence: TGTGCCAGCAGCCCGGGACAGGGGTGGGAAAAACTGTTTTTT.

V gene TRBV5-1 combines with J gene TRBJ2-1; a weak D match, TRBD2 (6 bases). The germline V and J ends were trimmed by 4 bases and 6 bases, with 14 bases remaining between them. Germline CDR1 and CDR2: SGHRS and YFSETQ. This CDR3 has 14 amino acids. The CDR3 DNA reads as TGCGCCAGCAGCCGTGCGGGGTCCGTCAATGAGCAGTTCTTC. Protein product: CASSRAGSVNEQFF.

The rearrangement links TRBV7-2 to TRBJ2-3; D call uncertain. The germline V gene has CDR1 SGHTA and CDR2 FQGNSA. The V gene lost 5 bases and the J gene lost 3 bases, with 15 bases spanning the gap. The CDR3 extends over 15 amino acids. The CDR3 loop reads CASSPVGPRTDTQYF. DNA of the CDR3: TGTGCCAGCAGCCCGGTGGGCCCCCGGACAGATACGCAGTATTTT.

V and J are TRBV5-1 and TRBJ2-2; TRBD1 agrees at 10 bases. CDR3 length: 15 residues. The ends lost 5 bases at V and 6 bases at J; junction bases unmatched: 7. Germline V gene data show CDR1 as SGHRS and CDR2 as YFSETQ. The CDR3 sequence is CASRPWTGGAGELFF. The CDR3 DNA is TGCGCCAGCAGACCTTGGACAGGGGGAGCCGGGGAGCTGTTTTTT.

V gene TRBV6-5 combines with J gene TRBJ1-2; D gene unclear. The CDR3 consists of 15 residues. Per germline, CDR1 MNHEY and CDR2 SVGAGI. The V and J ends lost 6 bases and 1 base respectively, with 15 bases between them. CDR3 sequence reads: CASRPSGSYNYGYTF. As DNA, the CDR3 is TGTGCCAGCAGACCTTCCGGGAGCTATAACTATGGCTACACCTTC.

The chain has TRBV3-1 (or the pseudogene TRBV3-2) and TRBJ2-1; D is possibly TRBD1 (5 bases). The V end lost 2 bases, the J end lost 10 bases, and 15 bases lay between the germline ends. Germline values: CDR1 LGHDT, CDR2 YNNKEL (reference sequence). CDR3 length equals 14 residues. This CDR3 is CASSQSHRIGEQFF. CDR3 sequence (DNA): TGTGCCAGCAGCCAATCACACAGGATTGGGGAGCAGTTCTTC.

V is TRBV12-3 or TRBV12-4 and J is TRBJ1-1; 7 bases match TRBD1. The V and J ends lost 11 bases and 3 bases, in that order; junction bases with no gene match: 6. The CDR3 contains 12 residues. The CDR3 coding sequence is TGTGCCTCGAACAGGGGCGACACTGAAGCTTTCTTT. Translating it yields CASNRGDTEAFF.

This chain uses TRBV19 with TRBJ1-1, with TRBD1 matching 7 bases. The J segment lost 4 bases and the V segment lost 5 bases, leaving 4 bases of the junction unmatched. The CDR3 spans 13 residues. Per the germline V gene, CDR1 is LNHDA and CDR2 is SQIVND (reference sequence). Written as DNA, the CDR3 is TGTGCCAGTAGTCAAAGACAGGGCACTGAAGCTTTCTTT. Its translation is CASSQRQGTEAFF.

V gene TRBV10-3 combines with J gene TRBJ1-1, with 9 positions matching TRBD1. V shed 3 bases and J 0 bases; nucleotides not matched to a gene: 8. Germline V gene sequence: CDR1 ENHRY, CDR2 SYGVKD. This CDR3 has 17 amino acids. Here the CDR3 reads CAISDDHRDRVNTEAFF. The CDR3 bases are TGTGCCATCAGTGACGACCATAGGGACAGGGTGAACACTGAAGCTTTCTTT.

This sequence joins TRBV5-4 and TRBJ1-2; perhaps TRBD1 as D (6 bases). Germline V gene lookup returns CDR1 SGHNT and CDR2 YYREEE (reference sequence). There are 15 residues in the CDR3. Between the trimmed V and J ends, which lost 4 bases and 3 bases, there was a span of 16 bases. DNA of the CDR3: TGTGCCAGCAGCCCGGAGGCAGGGACATACTATGGCTACACCTTC. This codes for CASSPEAGTYYGYTF.

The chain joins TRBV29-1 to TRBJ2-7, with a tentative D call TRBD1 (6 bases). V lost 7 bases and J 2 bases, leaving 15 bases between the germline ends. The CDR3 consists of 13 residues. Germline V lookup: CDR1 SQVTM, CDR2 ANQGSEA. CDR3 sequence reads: CSAVLRQAYEQYF. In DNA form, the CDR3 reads TGCAGCGCCGTCCTCAGACAGGCCTACGAGCAGTACTTC.

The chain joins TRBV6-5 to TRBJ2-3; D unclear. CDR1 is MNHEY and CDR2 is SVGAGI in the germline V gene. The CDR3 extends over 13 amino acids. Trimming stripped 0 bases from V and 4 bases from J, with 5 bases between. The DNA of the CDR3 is TGTGCCAGCAGTTACTCGTCCGCAGATACGCAGTATTTT. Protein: CASSYSSADTQYF.

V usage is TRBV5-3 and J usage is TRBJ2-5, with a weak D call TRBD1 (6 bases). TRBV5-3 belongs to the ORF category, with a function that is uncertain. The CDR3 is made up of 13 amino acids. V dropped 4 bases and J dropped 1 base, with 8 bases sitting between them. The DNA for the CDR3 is TGTGCCAGAAGCCAGGGGTCCCAAGAGACCCAGTACTTC. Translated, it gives CARSQGSQETQYF.

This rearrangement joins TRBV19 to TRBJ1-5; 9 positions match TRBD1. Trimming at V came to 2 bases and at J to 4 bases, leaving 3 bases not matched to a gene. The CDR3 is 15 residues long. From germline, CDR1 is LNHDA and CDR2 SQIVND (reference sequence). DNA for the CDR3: TGTGCCAGTAGTATACGAGGACAGGGGAATCAGCCCCAGCATTTT. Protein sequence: CASSIRGQGNQPQHF.

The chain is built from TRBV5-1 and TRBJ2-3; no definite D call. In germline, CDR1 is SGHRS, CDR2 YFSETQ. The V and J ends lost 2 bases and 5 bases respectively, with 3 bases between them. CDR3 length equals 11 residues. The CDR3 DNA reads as TGCGCCAGCAGCTTCGGAGATACGCAGTATTTT. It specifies CASSFGDTQYF.

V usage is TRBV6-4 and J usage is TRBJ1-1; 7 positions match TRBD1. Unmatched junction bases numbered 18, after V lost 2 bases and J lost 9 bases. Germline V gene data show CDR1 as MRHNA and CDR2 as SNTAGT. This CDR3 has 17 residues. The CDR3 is CASSDLPPPTGLAKAFF. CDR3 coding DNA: TGTGCCAGCAGTGACCTTCCCCCTCCGACAGGGCTGGCTAAAGCTTTCTTT.

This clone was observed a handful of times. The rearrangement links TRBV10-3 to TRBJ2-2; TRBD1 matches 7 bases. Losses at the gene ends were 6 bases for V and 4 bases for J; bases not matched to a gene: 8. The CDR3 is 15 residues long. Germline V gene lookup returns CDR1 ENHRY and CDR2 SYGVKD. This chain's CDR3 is CAIRYSGQITGELFF. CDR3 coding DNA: TGTGCCATCAGATATTCGGGACAGATCACCGGGGAGCTGTTTTTT.

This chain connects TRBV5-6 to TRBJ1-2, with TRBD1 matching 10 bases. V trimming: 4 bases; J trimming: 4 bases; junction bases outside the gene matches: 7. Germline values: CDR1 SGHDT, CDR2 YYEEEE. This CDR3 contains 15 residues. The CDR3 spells CASSLRQGAVYGYTF. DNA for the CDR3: TGTGCCAGCAGCCTCAGACAGGGGGCAGTCTATGGCTACACCTTC.

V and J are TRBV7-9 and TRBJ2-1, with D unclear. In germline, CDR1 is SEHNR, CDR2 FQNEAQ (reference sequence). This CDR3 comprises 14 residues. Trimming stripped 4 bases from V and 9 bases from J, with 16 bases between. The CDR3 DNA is TGTGCCAGCAGCTATTCTTCGAGCCCCCCTGAGCAGTTCTTC. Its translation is CASSYSSSPPEQFF.

The CDR3 bases are TGTGCCAGTAGTATAGCTGCGAACAATCAGCCCCAGCATTTT. As protein: CASSIAANNQPQHF. J is TRBJ1-5 and V is TRBV19; no clear D. Germline values: CDR1 LNHDA, CDR2 SQIVND (reference sequence). The CDR3 is 14 residues long. Trimming pared 1 base from V and 3 bases from J, leaving 7 bases between.